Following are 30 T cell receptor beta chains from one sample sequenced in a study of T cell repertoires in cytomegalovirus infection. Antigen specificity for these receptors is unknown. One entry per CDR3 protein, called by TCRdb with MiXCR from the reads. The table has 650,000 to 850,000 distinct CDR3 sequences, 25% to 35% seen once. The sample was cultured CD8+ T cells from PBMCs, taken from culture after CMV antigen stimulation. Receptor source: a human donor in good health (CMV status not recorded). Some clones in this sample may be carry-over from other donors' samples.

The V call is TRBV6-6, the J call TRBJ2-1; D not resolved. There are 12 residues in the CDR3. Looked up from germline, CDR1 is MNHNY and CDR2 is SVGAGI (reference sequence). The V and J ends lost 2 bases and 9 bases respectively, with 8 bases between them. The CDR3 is CASSYGGSEQFF. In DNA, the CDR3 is TGTGCCAGCAGTTACGGTGGGTCTGAGCAGTTCTTC.

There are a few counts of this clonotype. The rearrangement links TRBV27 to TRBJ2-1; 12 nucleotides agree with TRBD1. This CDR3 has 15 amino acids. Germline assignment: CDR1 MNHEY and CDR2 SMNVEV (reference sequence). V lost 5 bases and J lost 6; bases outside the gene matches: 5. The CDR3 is CASSLRDRGLNEQFF. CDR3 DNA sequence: TGTGCCAGCAGTCTCCGGGACAGGGGGCTCAATGAGCAGTTCTTC.

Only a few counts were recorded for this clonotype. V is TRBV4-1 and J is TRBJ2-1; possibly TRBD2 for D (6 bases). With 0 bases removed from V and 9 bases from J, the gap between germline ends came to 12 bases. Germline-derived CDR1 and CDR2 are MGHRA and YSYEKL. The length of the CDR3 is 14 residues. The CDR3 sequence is CASSQDRQEGEQFF. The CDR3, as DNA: TGCGCCAGCAGCCAAGATCGGCAGGAGGGTGAGCAGTTCTTC.

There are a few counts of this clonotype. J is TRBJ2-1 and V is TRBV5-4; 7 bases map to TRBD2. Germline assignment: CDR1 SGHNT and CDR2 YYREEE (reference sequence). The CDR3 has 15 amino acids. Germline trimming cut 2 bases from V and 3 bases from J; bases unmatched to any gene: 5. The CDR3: CASSFERGFYNEQFF. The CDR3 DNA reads TGTGCCAGCAGCTTCGAGCGGGGCTTCTACAATGAGCAGTTCTTC.

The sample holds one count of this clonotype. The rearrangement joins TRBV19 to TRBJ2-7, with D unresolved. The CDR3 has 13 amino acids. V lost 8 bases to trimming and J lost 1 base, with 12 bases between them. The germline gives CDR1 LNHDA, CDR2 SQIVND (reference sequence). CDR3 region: CASRELRSYEQYF. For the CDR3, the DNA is TGTGCCAGTCGCGAGTTGCGGTCCTACGAGCAGTACTTC. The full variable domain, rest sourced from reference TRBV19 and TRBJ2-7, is DGGITQSPKYLFRKEGQNVTLSCEQNLNHDAMYWYRQDPGQGLRLIYYSQIVNDFQKGDIAEGYSVSREKKESFPLTVTSAQKNPTAFYLCASRELRSYEQYFGPGTRLTVT.

The CDR3 DNA follows: TGCGCCAGCAGCCAAGATCCTAGACAGTTAGTTAACTATGGCTACACCTTC. Protein product: CASSQDPRQLVNYGYTF. This rearrangement joins TRBV4-1 to TRBJ1-2; TRBD1 is a possible D gene (5 bases). The V and J ends lost 0 bases and 1 base respectively, with 15 bases between them. This CDR3 contains 17 residues. Germline CDR1 reads MGHRA; CDR2 reads YSYEKL.

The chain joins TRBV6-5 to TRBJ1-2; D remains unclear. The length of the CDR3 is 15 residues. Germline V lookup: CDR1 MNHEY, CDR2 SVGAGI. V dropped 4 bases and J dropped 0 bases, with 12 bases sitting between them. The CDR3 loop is CASSFGPKPNYGYTF. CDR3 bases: TGTGCCAGCAGTTTCGGACCAAAACCTAACTATGGCTACACCTTC.

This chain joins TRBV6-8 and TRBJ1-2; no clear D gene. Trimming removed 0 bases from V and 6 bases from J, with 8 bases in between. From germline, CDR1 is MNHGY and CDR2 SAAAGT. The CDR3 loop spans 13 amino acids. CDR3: CASSYSIADGYTF. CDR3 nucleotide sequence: TGTGCCAGCAGTTACTCGATAGCCGATGGCTACACCTTC.

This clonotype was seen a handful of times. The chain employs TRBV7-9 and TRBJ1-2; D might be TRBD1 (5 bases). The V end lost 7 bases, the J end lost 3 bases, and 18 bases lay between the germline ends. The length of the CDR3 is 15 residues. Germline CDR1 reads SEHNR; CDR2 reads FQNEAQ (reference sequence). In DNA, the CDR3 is TGTGCCAGCAACCGGGGGGATGGGCCACACTATGGCTACACCTTC. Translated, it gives CASNRGDGPHYGYTF.

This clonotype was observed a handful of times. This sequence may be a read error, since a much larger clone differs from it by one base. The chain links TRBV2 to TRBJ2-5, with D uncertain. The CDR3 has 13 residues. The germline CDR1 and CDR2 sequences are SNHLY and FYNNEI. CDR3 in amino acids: CANSEALRETQYF. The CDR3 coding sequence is TGTGCCAACAGTGAAGCCCTTCGAGAGACCCAGTACTTC.

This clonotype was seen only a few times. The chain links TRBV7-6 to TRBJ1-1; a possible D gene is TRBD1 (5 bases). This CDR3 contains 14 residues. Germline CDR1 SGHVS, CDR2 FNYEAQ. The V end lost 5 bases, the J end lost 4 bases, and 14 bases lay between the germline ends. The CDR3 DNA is TGTGCCAGCAGCCCAGGGAGCGGCCCCACTGAAGCTTTCTTT. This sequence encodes CASSPGSGPTEAFF.

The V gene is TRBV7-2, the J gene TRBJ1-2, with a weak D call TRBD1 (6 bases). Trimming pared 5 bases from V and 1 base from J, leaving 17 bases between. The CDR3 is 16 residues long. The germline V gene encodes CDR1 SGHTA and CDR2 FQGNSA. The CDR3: CASSLLRGGRNYGYTF. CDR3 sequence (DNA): TGTGCCAGCAGCCTCCTTAGGGGGGGGCGTAACTATGGCTACACCTTC.

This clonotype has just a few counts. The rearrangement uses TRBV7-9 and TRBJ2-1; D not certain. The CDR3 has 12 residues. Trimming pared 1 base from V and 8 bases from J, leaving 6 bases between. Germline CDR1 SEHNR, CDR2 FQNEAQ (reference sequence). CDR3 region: CASSLGIYEQFF. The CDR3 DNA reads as TGTGCCAGCAGCTTAGGGATCTATGAGCAGTTCTTC.

This chain's CDR3 is CASKGGGHNEQFF. CDR3 DNA: TGTGCCAGCAAGGGCGGGGGCCACAATGAGCAGTTCTTC. V and J are TRBV2 and TRBJ2-1; TRBD2 might be the D (7 bases). The V end lost 7 bases, the J end lost 5 bases, and 12 bases lay between the germline ends. Germline CDR1 SNHLY, CDR2 FYNNEI. The CDR3 has 13 amino acids.

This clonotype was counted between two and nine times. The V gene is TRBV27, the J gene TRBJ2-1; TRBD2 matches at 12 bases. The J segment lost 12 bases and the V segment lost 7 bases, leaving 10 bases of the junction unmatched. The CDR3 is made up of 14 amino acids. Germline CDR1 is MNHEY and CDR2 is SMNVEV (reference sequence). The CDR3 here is CASNLLAGGHGQFF. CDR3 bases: TGTGCCAGCAACCTCCTAGCGGGGGGGCACGGGCAGTTCTTC.

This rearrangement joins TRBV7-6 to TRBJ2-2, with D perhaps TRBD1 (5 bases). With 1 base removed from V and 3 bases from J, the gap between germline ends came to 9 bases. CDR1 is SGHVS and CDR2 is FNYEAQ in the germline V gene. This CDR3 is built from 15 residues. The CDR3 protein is CASSLDPRDTGELFF. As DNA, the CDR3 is TGTGCCAGCAGCTTAGACCCCAGGGACACCGGGGAGCTGTTTTTT.

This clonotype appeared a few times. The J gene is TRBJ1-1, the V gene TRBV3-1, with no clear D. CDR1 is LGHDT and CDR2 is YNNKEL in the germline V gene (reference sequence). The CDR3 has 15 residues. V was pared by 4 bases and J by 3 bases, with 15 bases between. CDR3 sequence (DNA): TGTGCCAGCAGCCCGTCCCGGAGAGAGTACACTGAAGCTTTCTTT. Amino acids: CASSPSRREYTEAFF.

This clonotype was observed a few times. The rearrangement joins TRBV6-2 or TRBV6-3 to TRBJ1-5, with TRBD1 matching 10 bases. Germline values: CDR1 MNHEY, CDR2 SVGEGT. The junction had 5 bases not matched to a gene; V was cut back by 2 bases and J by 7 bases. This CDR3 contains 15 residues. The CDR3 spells CASSYIGQGDQPQHF. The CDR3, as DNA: TGTGCCAGCAGTTACATTGGACAGGGGGACCAGCCCCAGCATTTT.

CDR3 DNA sequence: TGTGCCAGCAGCGCCCCGGGACATGTCAATGAGCAGTTCTTC. Its protein is CASSAPGHVNEQFF. V and J are TRBV9 and TRBJ2-1, with D perhaps matching TRBD1 (6 bases). Trimming took 3 bases from V and 6 from J, leaving 13 bases between them. Germline V CDR1 and CDR2: SGDLS, YYNGEE. This CDR3 is built from 14 residues. Filled out from reference TRBV9 and TRBJ2-1, the complete variable domain reads DSGVTQTPKHLITATGQRVTLRCSPRSGDLSVYWYQQSLDQGLQFLIQYYNGEERAKGNILERFSAQQFPDLHSELNLSSLELGDSALYFCASSAPGHVNEQFFGPGTRLTVL.

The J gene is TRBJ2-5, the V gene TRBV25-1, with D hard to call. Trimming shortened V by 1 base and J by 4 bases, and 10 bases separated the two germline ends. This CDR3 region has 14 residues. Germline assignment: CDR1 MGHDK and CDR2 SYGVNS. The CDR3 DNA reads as TGTGCCAGCAGTGAATGGGAAGTCGGAGAGACCCAGTACTTC. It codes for CASSEWEVGETQYF.

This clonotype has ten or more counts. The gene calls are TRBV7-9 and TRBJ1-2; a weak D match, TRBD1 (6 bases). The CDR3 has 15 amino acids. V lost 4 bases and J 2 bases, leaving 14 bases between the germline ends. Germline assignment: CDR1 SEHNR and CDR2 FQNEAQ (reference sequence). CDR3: CASSSTGQKNYGYTF. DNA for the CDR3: TGTGCCAGCAGCTCGACGGGACAAAAGAACTATGGCTACACCTTC. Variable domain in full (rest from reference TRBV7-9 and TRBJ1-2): DTGVSQNPRHKITKRGQNVTFRCDPISEHNRLYWYRQTLGQGPEFLTYFQNEAQLEKSRLLSDRFSAERPKGSFSTLEIQRTEQGDSAMYLCASSSTGQKNYGYTFGSGTRLTVV.

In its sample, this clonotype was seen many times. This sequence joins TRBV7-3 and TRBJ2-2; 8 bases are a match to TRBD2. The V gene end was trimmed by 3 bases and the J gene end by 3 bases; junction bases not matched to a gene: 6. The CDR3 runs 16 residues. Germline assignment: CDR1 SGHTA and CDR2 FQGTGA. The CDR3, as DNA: TGTGCCAGCAGCTTCGGACTAGCCGAAGACACCGGGGAGCTGTTTTTT. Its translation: CASSFGLAEDTGELFF.

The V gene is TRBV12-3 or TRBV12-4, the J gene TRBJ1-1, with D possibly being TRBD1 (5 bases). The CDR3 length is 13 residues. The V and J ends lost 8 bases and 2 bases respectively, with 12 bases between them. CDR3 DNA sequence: TGTGCCAGCGGATGGGGGTTCAACACTGAAGCTTTCTTT. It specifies CASGWGFNTEAFF.

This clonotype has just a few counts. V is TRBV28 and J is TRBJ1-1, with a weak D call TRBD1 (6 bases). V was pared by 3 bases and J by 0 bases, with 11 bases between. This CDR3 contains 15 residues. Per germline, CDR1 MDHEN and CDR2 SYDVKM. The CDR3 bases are TGTGCCAGCAGTTTTCCAGGGGAGATGAACACTGAAGCTTTCTTT. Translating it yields CASSFPGEMNTEAFF.

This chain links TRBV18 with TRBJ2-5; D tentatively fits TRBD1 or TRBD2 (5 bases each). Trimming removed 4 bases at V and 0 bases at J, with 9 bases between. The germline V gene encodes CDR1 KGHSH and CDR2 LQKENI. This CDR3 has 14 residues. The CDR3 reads CASSRWDDQETQYF. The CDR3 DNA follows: TGTGCCAGCTCACGATGGGACGACCAAGAGACCCAGTACTTC.

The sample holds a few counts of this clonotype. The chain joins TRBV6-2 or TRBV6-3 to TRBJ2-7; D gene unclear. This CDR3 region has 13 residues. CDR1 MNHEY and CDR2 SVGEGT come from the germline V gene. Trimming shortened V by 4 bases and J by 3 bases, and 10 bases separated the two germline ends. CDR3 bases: TGTGCCAGCAGTTCTCCCAGGTTCTACGAGCAGTACGTC. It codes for CASSSPRFYEQYV.

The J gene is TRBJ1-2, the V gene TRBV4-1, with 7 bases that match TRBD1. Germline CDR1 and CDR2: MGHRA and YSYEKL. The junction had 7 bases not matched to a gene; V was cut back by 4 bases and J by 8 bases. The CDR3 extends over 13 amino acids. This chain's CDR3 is CASSPTTGLGYTF. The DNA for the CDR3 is TGCGCCAGCAGCCCAACGACAGGGTTGGGCTACACCTTC.

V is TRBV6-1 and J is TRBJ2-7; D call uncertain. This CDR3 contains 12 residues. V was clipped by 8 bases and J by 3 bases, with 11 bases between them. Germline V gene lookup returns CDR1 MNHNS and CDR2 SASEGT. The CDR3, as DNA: TGTGCCAGCGGGGATAGCTTCTACGAGCAGTACTTC. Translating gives CASGDSFYEQYF.

The CDR3 loop is CASSPSGGFYGYTF. As DNA, the CDR3 is TGTGCCAGTTCCCCCAGCGGGGGATTTTATGGCTACACCTTC. This chain joins TRBV19 and TRBJ1-2; D is perhaps TRBD1 (5 bases). The germline gives CDR1 LNHDA, CDR2 SQIVND (reference sequence). The V gene lost 8 bases and the J gene lost 5 bases, with 18 bases spanning the gap. The CDR3 loop spans 14 amino acids.

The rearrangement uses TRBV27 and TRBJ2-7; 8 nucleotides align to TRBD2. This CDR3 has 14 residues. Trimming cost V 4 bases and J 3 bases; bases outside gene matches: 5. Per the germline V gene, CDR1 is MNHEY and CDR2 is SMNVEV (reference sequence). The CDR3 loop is CASSWVGGGYEQYF. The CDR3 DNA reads TGTGCCAGCAGTTGGGTCGGGGGGGGCTACGAGCAGTACTTC.